Sequencing of this T cell receptor (beta chain) was carried out in a study of T cells in tuberculosis. Across the study: T cells were selected with CD1B tetramers loaded with glucose monomycolate. Findings of the study overall: Active tuberculosis alpha repertoires lay closer to GMM-specific TCRs than controls'. Smaller alpha distances in active tuberculosis partly reflected shorter CDR3-alpha lengths.

Of note for this clone: Its antigen is as yet unknown.

Profiled with immunoSEQ multiplex PCR; TCRdb holds only in-frame clones, not every one. The table lists tens of thousands of clones, roughly 90% of them singletons, with approximately 7.6% in the top ten. Each clinical donor contributed on average around 110,000 T cells from unsorted cryopreserved PBMC. Sequenced sample: PBMCs. The sequence came from a donor between 10 and 35 years old with latent tuberculosis or without tuberculosis infection. Some clones in this sample may be carry-over from other donors' samples.

CDR3 in amino acids: CASSIGMAGGRTGELFF. The CDR3 DNA sequence: TGTGCCAGTAGTATCGGGATGGCGGGGGGAAGGACCGGGGAGCTGTTTTTT. The genes are TRBV19 and TRBJ2-2, with TRBD2 matching over 8 bases. Trimming took 3 bases from V and 5 from J; bases not matched to a gene: 11. The CDR3 spans 17 residues. CDR1 and CDR2 from the germline V gene are LNHDA and SQIVND (reference sequence).